This TCR beta chain originates from a study of cytomegalovirus exposure and HLA in healthy donors. Study as a whole: Falling in the Caucasian-associated ancestry cluster were roughly 80% of under 450 genotyped donors.

Whole-study results and caveats: The later analysis indicated that the majority of CMV-associated TCR beta chains appeared HLA-restricted. As confirmed in vitro, a few CMV-associated chains were specific for CMV antigens.

Use of 60 Vbeta and 13 Jbeta primers characterized the PCR. Libraries were prepared by immunoSEQ multiplex PCR; TCRdb keeps only in-frame clonotypes and omits some of them. Of 85,000 to 130,000 clones listed, 75% were seen once; the top ten hold roughly 2.9%. This clone was observed a few times. No antigen is known for it. Germline V gives CDR1 SNHLY, CDR2 FYNNEI. The CDR3 runs 15 residues. Trimming shortened V by 3 bases and J by 2 bases, and 11 bases separated the two germline ends. The donors comprised healthy bone marrow donors. The origin of this receptor is a male donor in good health and CMV-seropositive. This sequence joins TRBV2 and TRBJ1-5, with D maybe TRBD1 (5 bases). Sequenced material: PBMCs. The CDR3 sequence is CASSDGGRGNQPQHF. CDR3 nucleotides: TGTGCCAGCAGTGACGGTGGCAGGGGCAATCAGCCCCAGCATTTT.